This T cell receptor (beta chain) stems from a study of Ad26.COV2.S vaccination and SARS-CoV-2 variants. Study results and limitations: Reported findings describe substantial breadth in spike-specific CD8+ and CD4+ T cell responses following vaccination. Placebo recipients showed lower spike-specific TCR breadth than vaccinees. Total T cell responses were possibly underestimated by TCR breadth and depth analyses.

V was trimmed by 5 bases and J by 0 bases, leaving 11 bases between them. The length of the CDR3 is 15 residues. CDR1 is SGHAT and CDR2 is FQNNGV in the germline V gene. Documented treatment: about 20 received Ad26.COV2.S at low or high dose, single or two shots; about 5 received placebo; per-sample allocation not given. After the first vaccine or placebo injection, samples were drawn on day 63. Data came from immunoSEQ multiplex PCR; TCRdb stores just in-frame clones and leaves some out. The data contain about 370,000 clones, approximately 91% of them seen just once; the ten biggest clones take up 3% to 3.5%. This clone was seen more than once but under ten times. Its antigen is unknown.

The rearrangement uses TRBV11-2 and TRBJ1-5, with D uncertain. This clonotype originated in a person between 18 and 60 years old who received the Ad26.COV2.S COVID-19 vaccine or a placebo. This specimen was peripheral blood, taken in a trial of Ad26.COV2.S vaccine versus placebo. The CDR3 DNA reads TGTGCCAGCAGCGCGGCGAGTGGTAGCAATCAGCCCCAGCATTTT. Translation: CASSAASGSNQPQHF.